This TCR beta chain emerged from a study of OX40 agonist ivuxolimab in advanced cancers. About the study: The patients received ivuxolimab by intravenous route every 2 weeks at 0.01 to 10 mg/kg.

Study results and limitations: Expanded clones were, on average, more numerous in CD8+ T cells than in CD4+.

Profiled with immunoSEQ multiplex PCR; TCRdb holds only in-frame clones, not every one. The repertoire consists of about 50,000 clones, with around 90% occurring once and the leading ten covering approximately 6.7%. Details on this clone: Its antigen is unknown.

Germline CDR1 SNHLY, CDR2 FYNNEI. The CDR3 totals 14 residues. The V gene lost 6 bases and the J gene lost 5 bases, with 17 bases spanning the gap. This sequence joins TRBV2 and TRBJ2-7, with a possible D match to TRBD1 (7 bases). This TCR derives from an adult with an advanced solid tumor such as melanoma, head and neck, liver or kidney cancer. The source was CD4+ or CD8+ T cells sorted from blood, collected in a trial of the OX40 agonist ivuxolimab. In nucleotides, the CDR3 is TGTGCCAGCAGAGGAGGGGGCGCCCCCGACGAGCAGTACTTC. Translation: CASRGGGAPDEQYF. Combining the CDR3 with reference TRBV2 and TRBJ2-7 gives the whole variable domain EPEVTQTPSHQVTQMGQEVILRCVPISNHLYFYWYRQILGQKVEFLVSFYNNEISEKSEIFDDQFSVERPDGSNFTLKIRSTKLEDSAMYFCASRGGGAPDEQYFGPGTRLTVT.